Listed here is a single T cell receptor beta chain. Each CDR3 protein is one row after TCRdb ran MiXCR on the 5' RACE reads. The profile shows roughly 42,000 distinct CDR3 sequences, roughly 31% of them singletons. V was shortened by 4 bases and J by 0 bases, with 18 bases between the two germline ends. Germline V CDR1 and CDR2: SEHNR, FQNEAQ (reference sequence). The CDR3 runs 17 residues. Sequenced sample: tumor-infiltrating memory CD4+ T cells sorted from the breast tumor. Sample subset: memory CD4+ T cells, CD4+CD45RO+CD25-. The chain is built from TRBV7-9 and TRBJ2-5; possible D gene TRBD1, 5 bases. This receptor was taken from a female donor with breast cancer. For the CDR3, the DNA is TGTGCCAGCAGCTCGACAGACCGGACACATTACCAAGAGACCCAGTACTTC. Its translation: CASSSTDRTHYQETQYF.